This TCR beta chain was captured by sequencing in a study of blood T cell repertoires in COVID-19. On the study more broadly: There were acute and convalescent COVID-19 samples, and they came from the United States, Italy and Spain. Sources were T cells, B-cell-depleted T cells, or PBMCs; the material itself was cDNA or gDNA.

Assay used: immunoSEQ multiplex PCR; TCRdb lists only in-frame clones, some missing. The data hold approximately 30,000 clones, with about 89% observed a single time. CDR3 size: 15 residues. V gave up 7 bases and J gave up 7 bases, with 17 bases separating them. The V gene's germline CDR1 is MDHEN and CDR2 SYDVKM. The TCR comes from a human donor in a cohort sampled during active COVID-19. The sequenced sample was peripheral blood. J is TRBJ1-6 and V is TRBV28, with D possibly matching TRBD1 (6 bases). In DNA form, the CDR3 reads TGTGCCAGCAATCAGGGGAAAGGGGTCAATTCACCCCTCCACTTT. Translated, it gives CASNQGKGVNSPLHF.